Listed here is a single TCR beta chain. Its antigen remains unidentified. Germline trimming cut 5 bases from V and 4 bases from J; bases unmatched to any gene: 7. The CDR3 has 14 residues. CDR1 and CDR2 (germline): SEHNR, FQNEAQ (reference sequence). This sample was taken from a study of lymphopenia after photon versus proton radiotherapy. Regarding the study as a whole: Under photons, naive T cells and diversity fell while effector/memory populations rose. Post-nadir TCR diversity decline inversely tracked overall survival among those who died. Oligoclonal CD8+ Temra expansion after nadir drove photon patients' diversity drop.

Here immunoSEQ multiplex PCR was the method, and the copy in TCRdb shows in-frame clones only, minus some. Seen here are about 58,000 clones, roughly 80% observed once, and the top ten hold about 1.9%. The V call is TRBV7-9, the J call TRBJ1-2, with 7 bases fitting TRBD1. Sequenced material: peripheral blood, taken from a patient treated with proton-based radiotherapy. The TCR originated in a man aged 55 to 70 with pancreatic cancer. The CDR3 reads CASSLRQGGYGYTF. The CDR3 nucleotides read TGTGCCAGCAGCCTCAGACAGGGAGGCTATGGCTACACCTTC.